This T cell receptor beta chain was captured by sequencing in a study of T-cell memory formation after mild COVID-19. The CDR3 runs 11 residues. Per germline, CDR1 DFQATT and CDR2 SNEGSKA (reference sequence). After removal of 6 bases from V and 10 bases from J, the junction contained 7 bases not matched to a gene. One entry per CDR3 protein, called by TCRdb with MiXCR from the 5' RACE reads. The repertoire holds roughly 400,000 distinct CDR3 sequences, with about 16% as singletons. The receptor comes from a man younger than 35 who had mild COVID-19 (a few samples of this study predate the infection). Cell type and time point are not known. Sequencing was carried out using PBMCs or a T cell subset sorted from them (not recorded which). V usage is TRBV20-1 and J usage is TRBJ2-7; 9 bases are shared with TRBD2. In DNA, the CDR3 is TGCAGTGCGCAACGCGGGGGGGTCCAGTACTTC. Protein product: CSAQRGGVQYF.